The 26 T cell receptor beta chains below were found in one sample sequenced in a study of cytomegalovirus exposure and HLA in healthy donors. Primers: 60 Vbeta forward and 13 Jbeta reverse. Clones were sequenced by immunoSEQ multiplex PCR, and TCRdb holds only the in-frame ones, with some missing. The data contain about 98,000 clones, around four fifths of them singletons. Sequencing was done on a sample of PBMCs. The receptors were sampled from a man between 35 and 55 years old in good health and CMV-seronegative.

The CDR3 DNA reads TGCAGCGTTGATTTCACAGGAACTAATGAAAAACTGTTTTTT. The encoded protein is CSVDFTGTNEKLFF. The rearrangement joins TRBV29-1 to TRBJ1-4; a possible D gene is TRBD1 (5 bases). Germline CDR1 SQVTM, CDR2 ANQGSEA. Trimming stripped 3 bases from V and 1 base from J, with 9 bases between. The CDR3 totals 14 residues.

The chain combines TRBV6-6 with TRBJ2-7; TRBD1 agrees at 9 bases. Germline-derived CDR1 and CDR2 are MNHNY and SVGAGI (reference sequence). This CDR3 is 16 amino acids long. The V segment lost 5 bases and the J segment 4 bases; nucleotides outside the gene matches: 12. In nucleotides, the CDR3 is TGTGCCAGCAGTAGTCCTAGAGACAGGGGGGGTTACGAGCAGTACTTC. Its translation: CASSSPRDRGGYEQYF.

The CDR3 DNA follows: TGCAGCGTCTCAGAGGGGGGGGCAAACACTGAAGCTTTCTTT. This encodes CSVSEGGANTEAFF. The chain couples TRBV29-1 to TRBJ1-1; D perhaps matches TRBD1 (6 bases). This CDR3 contains 14 residues. V lost 6 bases and J lost 2, with 16 bases in between. The germline V gene has CDR1 SQVTM and CDR2 ANQGSEA.

V gene TRBV11-3 combines with J gene TRBJ2-5, with 9 nucleotides matching TRBD1. The germline CDR1 and CDR2 sequences are SGHNT and YENEEA. The V gene end was trimmed by 4 bases and the J gene end by 13 bases; junction bases not matched to a gene: 13. The CDR3 length is 14 residues. The CDR3 DNA is TGTGCCAGCAGCTCCCCTGGGGGACAGGGCGTGAGGTACTTC. It encodes CASSSPGGQGVRYF.

This chain links TRBV29-1 with TRBJ2-5; the match to TRBD2 covers 11 bases. Unmatched junction bases numbered 8, after V lost 0 bases and J lost 5 bases. The germline gives CDR1 SQVTM, CDR2 ANQGSEA. There are 16 residues in the CDR3. CDR3 DNA sequence: TGCAGCGTTGAAGAAGAACTAGCGGGGGCCGGGGAGACCCAGTACTTC. This codes for CSVEEELAGAGETQYF.

The CDR3 DNA sequence: TGTGCCAGTAGTATCGGCCTAAGCGGGGGGGGTCGGCGGACCCAGTACTTC. This encodes CASSIGLSGGGRRTQYF. The chain combines TRBV19 with TRBJ2-5, with 10 bases lining up with TRBD2. CDR1 is LNHDA and CDR2 is SQIVND in the germline V gene (reference sequence). The CDR3 runs 17 residues. J was trimmed by 7 bases and V by 3 bases; bases with no gene match: 14.

The chain is built from TRBV6-1 and TRBJ1-2; 7 bases fit TRBD1. The CDR3 runs 16 residues. J gave up 7 bases and V 3 bases, and 14 bases lay outside the gene matches. Germline V gene sequence: CDR1 MNHNS, CDR2 SASEGT. CDR3 sequence: CASSDSLRTGRTGYTF. CDR3 coding DNA: TGTGCCAGCAGTGATTCCCTAAGGACAGGTCGAACTGGCTACACCTTC.

The V gene is TRBV9, the J gene TRBJ1-3, with 7 positions matching TRBD1. CDR3 size: 14 residues. The trim removed 3 bases at V and 0 bases at J, leaving 0 bases unmatched. Germline V gene lookup returns CDR1 SGDLS and CDR2 YYNGEE. CDR3 coding DNA: TGTGCCAGCAGCGGACAGGGCTCTGGAAACACCATATATTTT. Its protein is CASSGQGSGNTIYF.

The gene calls are TRBV6-4 and TRBJ2-3, with D maybe TRBD2 (5 bases). Trimming took 6 bases from V and 1 from J, leaving 14 bases between them. The V gene's germline CDR1 is MRHNA and CDR2 SNTAGT. CDR3 length: 15 residues. This CDR3 is CASSLAGVGTDTQYF. The CDR3 bases are TGTGCCAGCAGCCTGGCCGGGGTGGGCACAGATACGCAGTATTTT.

The V and J genes are TRBV5-4 and TRBJ2-1; 8 nucleotides agree with TRBD2. This CDR3 contains 15 residues. Germline V gene data show CDR1 as SGHNT and CDR2 as YYREEE (reference sequence). Trimming at V came to 4 bases and at J to 5 bases, leaving 8 bases not matched to a gene. The CDR3 nucleotides read TGTGCCAGCAGCCCGGGGCGGGGGGTAAACAATGAGCAGTTCTTC. It translates to CASSPGRGVNNEQFF.

This chain uses TRBV23-1 with TRBJ1-5; TRBD1 aligns across 7 bases. TRBV23-1 is sorted into the ORF group, with uncertain function. J lost 6 bases, V lost 1 base, and 12 bases had no gene match. This CDR3 has 17 amino acids. The CDR3 DNA reads as TGCGCCAGCAGTCAATACCGACAGGGTAGGTCGGCTCAGCCCCAGCATTTT. It yields the protein CASSQYRQGRSAQPQHF.

The CDR3 sequence is CASSPRTGSAGELFF. CDR3 in DNA: TGTGCCAGCAGCCCCCGGACAGGGTCGGCCGGGGAGCTGTTTTTT. V gene TRBV7-3 combines with J gene TRBJ2-2; TRBD1 agrees at 8 bases. This CDR3 spans 15 amino acids. Germline V lookup: CDR1 SGHTA, CDR2 FQGTGA. V lost 5 bases, J lost 6 bases, and 8 bases stayed unmatched.

A note on this clone: An end of the junction does not agree with germline; a read error may underlie this. The CDR3 DNA follows: TGTGCCAGCAGTGGGGACACCTCCCACGAGCAGTACTTC. Residues: CASSGDTSHEQYF. The chain couples TRBV2 to TRBJ2-7, with D tentatively TRBD1 (6 bases). Germline V gene lookup returns CDR1 SNHLY and CDR2 FYNNEI. The CDR3 consists of 13 residues.

The chain couples TRBV7-3 to TRBJ2-3, with 9 bases identical to TRBD2. The J segment lost 6 bases and the V segment lost 8 bases, leaving 3 bases of the junction unmatched. Germline V lookup: CDR1 SGHTA, CDR2 FQGTGA. This CDR3 has 12 residues. The CDR3 nucleotides are TGTGCCAGCTCCAGCGGGGGGGATACGCAGTATTTT. This translates into CASSSGGDTQYF.

This clone has only a few counts. The CDR3 protein is CASSVAARGSAGNTIYF. In nucleotides, the CDR3 is TGTGCCAGCAGCGTAGCGGCCAGGGGTTCTGCTGGAAACACCATATATTTT. J is TRBJ1-3 and V is TRBV9, with a tentative D call TRBD1 (6 bases). The CDR3 covers 17 residues. CDR1 is SGDLS, CDR2 YYNGEE, per germline. The ends were cut back, 0 bases at V and 2 bases at J, with 15 bases in the middle.

V is TRBV19 and J is TRBJ1-6; D remains ambiguous. The CDR3 contains 18 residues. Germline V gene data show CDR1 as LNHDA and CDR2 as SQIVND (reference sequence). V was clipped by 1 base and J by 0 bases, with 13 bases between them. This CDR3 is CASSIGGLPSSYNSPLHF. The CDR3 DNA reads as TGTGCCAGTAGTATAGGAGGACTCCCGAGCTCCTATAATTCACCCCTCCACTTT.

The rearrangement uses TRBV10-3 and TRBJ1-2; D call uncertain. The CDR3 runs to 12 residues. Germline V gives CDR1 ENHRY, CDR2 SYGVKD. V lost 0 bases to trimming and J lost 7 bases, with 6 bases between them. The CDR3 DNA reads TGTGCCATCAGTGAGTCTCAGGCTGGCTACACCTTC. Its translation: CAISESQAGYTF.

The rearrangement joins TRBV19 to TRBJ1-4; 9 nucleotides line up with TRBD1. The CDR3 runs to 19 residues. Germline V CDR1 and CDR2: LNHDA, SQIVND (reference sequence). With V trimmed by 5 bases and J by 8 bases, 21 bases remained unmatched. Written as DNA, the CDR3 is TGTGCCAGTAGTGGAATTCCCGGGACAGGGCGCATCCTGAGGGAAAAACTGTTTTTT. Translating it yields CASSGIPGTGRILREKLFF.

The chain recombines TRBV5-4 with TRBJ1-2; TRBD1 matches at 8 bases. CDR3 size: 14 residues. The ends lost 1 base at V and 7 bases at J; junction bases unmatched: 6. Germline values: CDR1 SGHNT, CDR2 YYREEE (reference sequence). The CDR3 region is CASSLWDRPRGYTF. The CDR3 region has the DNA TGTGCCAGCAGCTTGTGGGACAGGCCCCGTGGCTACACCTTC.

V is TRBV7-2 and J is TRBJ2-7; D gene ambiguous. CDR1 is SGHTA, CDR2 FQGNSA, per germline. With 4 bases removed from V and 3 bases from J, the gap between germline ends came to 7 bases. The CDR3 length is 12 residues. The CDR3 region is CASSSNFYEQYF. The DNA of the CDR3 is TGTGCCAGCAGCTCCAACTTCTACGAGCAGTACTTC.

V and J are TRBV2 and TRBJ2-1, with TRBD1 identical over 7 bases. The CDR3 is 16 amino acids. In germline, CDR1 is SNHLY, CDR2 FYNNEI. Germline trimming cut 7 bases from V and 2 bases from J; bases unmatched to any gene: 11. CDR3 amino acids: CASIPWDSRPYNEQFF. The DNA of the CDR3 is TGTGCCAGCATCCCCTGGGACAGTAGGCCCTACAATGAGCAGTTCTTC.

The chain has TRBV5-4 and TRBJ2-7; TRBD2 agrees at 11 bases. J gave up 4 bases and V 4 bases, and 4 bases lay outside the gene matches. There are 14 residues in the CDR3. CDR1 SGHNT and CDR2 YYREEE come from the germline V gene (reference sequence). The CDR3 DNA reads TGTGCCAGCAGCCCAGGGACTAGCGGTTACGAGCAGTACTTC. The encoded protein is CASSPGTSGYEQYF.

The gene calls are TRBV5-1 and TRBJ1-1; tentatively, D is TRBD1 (6 bases). Trimming shortened V by 4 bases and J by 3 bases, and 10 bases separated the two germline ends. The germline CDR1 and CDR2 sequences are SGHRS and YFSETQ. The CDR3 sequence is 13 residues long. CDR3 in amino acids: CASSTPGDTEAFF. DNA for the CDR3: TGCGCCAGCAGCACACCAGGGGACACTGAAGCTTTCTTT.

V gene TRBV9 combines with J gene TRBJ1-1; 9 nucleotides align to TRBD1. The junction had 17 bases not matched to a gene; V was cut back by 4 bases and J by 4 bases. In germline, CDR1 is SGDLS, CDR2 YYNGEE. The CDR3 has 18 amino acids. CDR3 in DNA: TGTGCCAGCAGCTTTTATCCGGGACAGGGTTTTTATTCCACTGAAGCTTTCTTT. This sequence encodes CASSFYPGQGFYSTEAFF.

The J gene is TRBJ1-6, the V gene TRBV5-1; 8 nucleotides line up with TRBD1. The CDR3 is 16 residues long. CDR1 is SGHRS, CDR2 YFSETQ, per germline. Trimming took 4 bases from V and 2 from J; bases not matched to a gene: 5. The CDR3 loop is CASSARQGTYNSPLHF. CDR3 nucleotide sequence: TGCGCCAGCAGCGCCCGACAGGGGACCTATAATTCACCCCTCCACTTT.

The V call is TRBV7-3, the J call TRBJ1-5; 8 bases match TRBD1. Looked up from germline, CDR1 is SGHTA and CDR2 is FQGTGA. CDR3 length: 13 residues. Trimming took 4 bases from V and 7 from J; bases not matched to a gene: 3. The CDR3 loop is CASSYDRGQPQHF. CDR3 nucleotide sequence: TGTGCCAGCAGCTATGACAGGGGACAGCCCCAGCATTTT.